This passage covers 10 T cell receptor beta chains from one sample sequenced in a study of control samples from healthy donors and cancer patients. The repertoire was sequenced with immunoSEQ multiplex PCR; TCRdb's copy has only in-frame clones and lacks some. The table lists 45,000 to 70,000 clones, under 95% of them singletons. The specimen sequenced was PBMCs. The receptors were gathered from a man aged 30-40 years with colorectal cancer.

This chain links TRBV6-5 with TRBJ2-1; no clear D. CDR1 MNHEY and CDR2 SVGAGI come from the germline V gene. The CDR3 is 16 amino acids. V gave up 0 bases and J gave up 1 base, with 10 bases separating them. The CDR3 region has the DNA TGTGCCAGCAGTTACTCCCGCCTAGTATCCTACAATGAGCAGTTCTTC. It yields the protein CASSYSRLVSYNEQFF.

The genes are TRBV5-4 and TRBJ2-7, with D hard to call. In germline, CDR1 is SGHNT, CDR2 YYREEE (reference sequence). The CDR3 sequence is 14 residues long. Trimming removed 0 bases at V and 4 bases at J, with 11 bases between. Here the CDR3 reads CASSLEGLGYEQYF. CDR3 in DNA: TGTGCCAGCAGCTTGGAAGGGCTAGGGTACGAGCAGTACTTC.

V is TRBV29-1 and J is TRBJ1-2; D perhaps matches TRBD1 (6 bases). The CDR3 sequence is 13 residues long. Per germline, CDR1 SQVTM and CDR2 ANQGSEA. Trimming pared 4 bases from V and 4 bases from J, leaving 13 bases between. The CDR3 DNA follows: TGCAGCGTTGGAAAGGGGGAGGTCTATGGCTACACCTTC. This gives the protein CSVGKGEVYGYTF.

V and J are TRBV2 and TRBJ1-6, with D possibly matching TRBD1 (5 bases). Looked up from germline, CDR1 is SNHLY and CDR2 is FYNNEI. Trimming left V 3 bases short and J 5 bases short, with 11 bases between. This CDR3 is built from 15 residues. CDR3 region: CASSDQGYDNSPLHF. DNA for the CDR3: TGTGCCAGCAGTGATCAGGGTTACGATAATTCACCCCTCCACTTT.

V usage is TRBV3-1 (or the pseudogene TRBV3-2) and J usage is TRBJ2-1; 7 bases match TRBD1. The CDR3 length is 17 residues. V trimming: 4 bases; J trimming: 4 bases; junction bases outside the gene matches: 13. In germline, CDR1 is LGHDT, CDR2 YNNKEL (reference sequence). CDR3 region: CASSPPDRPALYNEQFF. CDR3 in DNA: TGTGCCAGCAGCCCCCCGGACAGGCCTGCCCTATACAATGAGCAGTTCTTC.

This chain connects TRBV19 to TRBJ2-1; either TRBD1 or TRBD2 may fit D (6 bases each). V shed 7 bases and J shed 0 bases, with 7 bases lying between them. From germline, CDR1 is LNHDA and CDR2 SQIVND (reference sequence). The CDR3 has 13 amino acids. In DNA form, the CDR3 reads TGTGCCAGTAAGGGGGGCTCCTACAATGAGCAGTTCTTC. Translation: CASKGGSYNEQFF.

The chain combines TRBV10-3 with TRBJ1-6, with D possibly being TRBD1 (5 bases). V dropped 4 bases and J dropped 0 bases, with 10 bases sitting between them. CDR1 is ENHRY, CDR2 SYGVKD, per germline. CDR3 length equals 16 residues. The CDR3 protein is CAISGGGGSYNSPLHF. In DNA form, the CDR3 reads TGTGCCATCAGTGGTGGGGGAGGCTCCTATAATTCACCCCTCCACTTT.

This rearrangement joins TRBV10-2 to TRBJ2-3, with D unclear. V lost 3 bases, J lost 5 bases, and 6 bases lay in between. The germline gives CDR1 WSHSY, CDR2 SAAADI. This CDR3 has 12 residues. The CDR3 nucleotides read TGCGCCAGCAGTGATTTTAAAGATACGCAGTATTTT. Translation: CASSDFKDTQYF.

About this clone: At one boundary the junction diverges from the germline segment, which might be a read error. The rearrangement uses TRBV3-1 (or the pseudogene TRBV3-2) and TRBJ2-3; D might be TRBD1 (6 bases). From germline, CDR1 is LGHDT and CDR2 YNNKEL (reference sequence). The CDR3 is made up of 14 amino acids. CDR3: CASRQGGSTDTQYF. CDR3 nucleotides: TGTGCCAGCAGACAAGGGGGTAGCACAGATACGCAGTATTTT.

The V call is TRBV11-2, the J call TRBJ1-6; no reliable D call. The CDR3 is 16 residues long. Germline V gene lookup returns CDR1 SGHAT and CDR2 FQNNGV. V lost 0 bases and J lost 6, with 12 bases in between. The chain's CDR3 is CASSLEGGRGNSPLHF. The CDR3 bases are TGTGCCAGCAGCTTAGAGGGTGGGAGAGGTAATTCACCCCTCCACTTT.